Presented here are 22 T cell receptor beta chains from one specimen sequenced in a study of T cell responses to AZD1222 COVID-19 vaccine. Clones were sequenced by immunoSEQ multiplex PCR, and TCRdb holds only the in-frame ones, with some missing. The sample holds over 100,000 clones, 70% to 90% seen once. The sample here was peripheral blood, taken on day 0 of MenACWY control vaccination. The receptors come from an adult in good health.

The CDR3 protein is CASSLDGREDGEQFF. The CDR3 DNA reads as TGTGCCAGCAGCTTAGATGGCAGGGAAGATGGTGAGCAGTTCTTC. V is TRBV11-2 and J is TRBJ2-1; the D gene is possibly TRBD1 (5 bases). V was clipped by 0 bases and J by 9 bases, with 15 bases between them. Looked up from germline, CDR1 is SGHAT and CDR2 is FQNNGV. The CDR3 runs 15 residues. Full variable domain (missing parts from reference TRBV11-2 and TRBJ2-1): EAGVAQSPRYKIIEKRQSVAFWCNPISGHATLYWYQQILGQGPKLLIQFQNNGVVDDSQLPKDRFSAERLKGVDSTLKIQPAKLEDSAVYLCASSLDGREDGEQFFGPGTRLTVL.

V is TRBV19 and J is TRBJ2-3, with D perhaps matching TRBD2 (6 bases). CDR1 and CDR2 from the germline V gene are LNHDA and SQIVND (reference sequence). Trimming cost V 5 bases and J 1 base, with 13 bases left between them. This CDR3 region has 15 residues. DNA for the CDR3: TGTGCCAGTAGTGAGACGGGGGTACGCACAGATACGCAGTATTTT. As protein: CASSETGVRTDTQYF.

This clone has more than one count but fewer than ten. The chain has TRBV11-2 and TRBJ2-7, with 11 nucleotides matching TRBD2. Germline V CDR1 and CDR2: SGHAT, FQNNGV. V shed 5 bases, J shed 6 bases, and the junction held 9 bases outside the gene matches. The CDR3 length is 15 residues. The CDR3 DNA follows: TGTGCCAGCAGCCCTACACTAGCGGGAGTTAGCGAGCAGTACTTC. It encodes CASSPTLAGVSEQYF.

The rearrangement links TRBV28 to TRBJ1-2; 7 bases align to TRBD1. CDR1 is MDHEN and CDR2 is SYDVKM in the germline V gene. J lost 7 bases, V lost 3 bases, and 11 bases had no gene match. CDR3 length: 15 residues. The CDR3: CASSFADRVKVGYTF. The CDR3 nucleotides are TGTGCCAGCAGTTTCGCCGACAGGGTGAAGGTTGGCTACACCTTC.

The chain uses TRBV30 and TRBJ1-1, with unresolved D. Germline V lookup: CDR1 GTSNPN, CDR2 SVGIG (reference sequence). Trimming pared 7 bases from V and 7 bases from J, leaving 10 bases between. CDR3 length equals 10 residues. CDR3 DNA: TGTGCCTTTGGTAAGGGTGAAGCTTTCTTT. Translated, it gives CAFGKGEAFF.

Here the CDR3 reads CASSYTGANEKLFF. The CDR3 nucleotides are TGTGCCAGCAGTTATACAGGGGCTAATGAAAAACTGTTTTTT. This rearrangement joins TRBV28 to TRBJ1-4, with 7 bases that match TRBD1. Per germline, CDR1 MDHEN and CDR2 SYDVKM. Trimming took 4 bases from V and 3 from J; bases not matched to a gene: 2. CDR3 size: 14 residues.

The V gene is TRBV28, the J gene TRBJ1-4; no clear D gene. V was trimmed by 5 bases and J by 7 bases, leaving 14 bases between them. Germline values: CDR1 MDHEN, CDR2 SYDVKM. CDR3 size: 14 residues. The CDR3 DNA is TGTGCCAGCAGTGCGAGGCGACCGATTGAAAAACTGTTTTTT. It is translated as CASSARRPIEKLFF.

The chain joins TRBV10-3 to TRBJ2-7; perhaps TRBD1 as D (6 bases). CDR1 and CDR2 (germline): ENHRY, SYGVKD. The CDR3 contains 15 residues. The V end lost 5 bases, the J end lost 1 base, and 15 bases lay between the germline ends. The CDR3 loop reads CAISPGQTLSYEQYF. CDR3 DNA sequence: TGTGCCATCAGTCCAGGACAGACCCTTTCCTACGAGCAGTACTTC.

Only a few counts were recorded for this clone. The CDR3 DNA reads as TGTGCCAGCAGCTTGGGTCGACCGGGACAGTACACTGAAGCTTTCTTT. Translating it yields CASSLGRPGQYTEAFF. The V and J genes are TRBV5-4 and TRBJ1-1, with 7 bases matching TRBD1. Looked up from germline, CDR1 is SGHNT and CDR2 is YYREEE (reference sequence). With V trimmed by 0 bases and J by 3 bases, 8 bases remained unmatched. This CDR3 is 16 amino acids long.

The V gene is TRBV4-3, the J gene TRBJ2-3; 9 nucleotides line up with TRBD1. The J segment lost 5 bases and the V segment lost 6 bases, leaving 9 bases of the junction unmatched. The CDR3 sequence is 15 residues long. From germline, CDR1 is LGHNA and CDR2 YSLEER. The CDR3: CASRAGQGFLDTQYF. The CDR3, as DNA: TGCGCCAGCAGGGCCGGACAGGGGTTTCTAGATACGCAGTATTTT.

V usage is TRBV27 and J usage is TRBJ1-6, with a weak D call TRBD1 (5 bases). Trimming took 6 bases from V and 6 from J, leaving 15 bases between them. Germline CDR1 MNHEY, CDR2 SMNVEV (reference sequence). This CDR3 comprises 15 residues. CDR3 region: CASSLNRITNSPLHF. For the CDR3, the DNA is TGTGCCAGCAGCTTGAACAGGATAACTAATTCACCCCTCCACTTT.

The chain carries TRBV6-5 and TRBJ1-5; TRBD1 is a possible D gene (5 bases). Trimming took 6 bases from V and 1 from J, leaving 13 bases between them. Germline CDR1 is MNHEY and CDR2 is SVGAGI. The CDR3 contains 15 residues. CDR3 sequence: CASSSGQYSNQPQHF. The CDR3 DNA reads as TGTGCCAGCAGCTCCGGACAATACAGCAATCAGCCCCAGCATTTT.

V and J are TRBV11-1 and TRBJ1-1, with unresolved D. The CDR3 totals 14 residues. Trimming took 5 bases from V and 0 from J, leaving 10 bases between them. Germline V gives CDR1 SGHAT, CDR2 FQDESV (reference sequence). The CDR3 coding sequence is TGTGCCAGCAGCAACCCCGCCCTGAACACTGAAGCTTTCTTT. Its translation: CASSNPALNTEAFF.

V gene TRBV15 combines with J gene TRBJ1-1, with unresolved D. Germline lookup yields CDR1 LNHNV and CDR2 YYDKDF (reference sequence). The CDR3 consists of 13 residues. V shed 2 bases and J shed 5 bases, with 9 bases lying between them. The DNA for the CDR3 is TGTGCCACCAGCAGACCCGGGTGGACTGAAGCTTTCTTT. It translates to CATSRPGWTEAFF. The full variable domain, in which reference TRBV15 and TRBJ1-1 provide the parts outside the CDR3, is DAMVIQNPRYQVTQFGKPVTLSCSQTLNHNVMYWYQQKSSQAPKLLFHYYDKDFNNEADTPDNFQSRRPNTSFCFLDIRSPGLGDTAMYLCATSRPGWTEAFFGQGTRLTVV.

The rearrangement joins TRBV10-1 to TRBJ1-2, with TRBD1 matching 7 bases. CDR3 length: 13 residues. CDR1 and CDR2 from the germline V gene are WNHNN and SYGVQD (reference sequence). Germline trimming cut 10 bases from V and 14 bases from J; bases unmatched to any gene: 19. In DNA, the CDR3 is TGCGCCACCCCCGACCCCCACTCAGGGGGGCTAACCTTC. It yields the protein CATPDPHSGGLTF.

The chain joins TRBV20-1 to TRBJ2-7, with 7 bases fitting TRBD1. There are 13 residues in the CDR3. The ends lost 3 bases at V and 6 bases at J; junction bases unmatched: 8. Germline values: CDR1 DFQATT, CDR2 SNEGSKA (reference sequence). The CDR3 is CSASLTGNFEQYF. In nucleotides, the CDR3 is TGCAGTGCTAGTTTGACAGGGAACTTCGAGCAGTACTTC.

The V gene is TRBV29-1, the J gene TRBJ1-2, with a possible D match to TRBD1 (5 bases). V was trimmed by 0 bases and J by 4 bases, leaving 9 bases between them. CDR3 length: 13 residues. Germline values: CDR1 SQVTM, CDR2 ANQGSEA. CDR3 nucleotide sequence: TGCAGCGTTGAAGATAGGCAGGGCTATGGCTACACCTTC. Translation gives CSVEDRQGYGYTF. The variable domain in full, completed from reference TRBV29-1 and TRBJ1-2, reads SAVISQKPSRDICQRGTSLTIQCQVDSQVTMMFWYRQQPGQSLTLIATANQGSEATYESGFVIDKFPISRPNLTFSTLTVSNMSPEDSSIYLCSVEDRQGYGYTFGSGTRLTVV.

CDR3 nucleotides: TGTGCCAGCAGACCTACAGGGGTGAGCAATCAGCCCCAGCATTTT. This gives the protein CASRPTGVSNQPQHF. The genes are TRBV28 and TRBJ1-5, with TRBD1 identical over 7 bases. This CDR3 contains 15 residues. Germline V gene data show CDR1 as MDHEN and CDR2 as SYDVKM. The J segment lost 1 base and the V segment lost 6 bases, leaving 6 bases of the junction unmatched.

This clone was picked up a small number of times. The V call is TRBV7-2, the J call TRBJ1-5; D possibly corresponds to TRBD1 (6 bases). Looked up from germline, CDR1 is SGHTA and CDR2 is FQGNSA. There are 15 residues in the CDR3. V was shortened by 5 bases and J by 6 bases, with 17 bases between the two germline ends. Here the CDR3 DNA reads TGTGCCAGCAGCGCCATCCCGGGGGGCCTTCAGCCCCAGCATTTT. Translating gives CASSAIPGGLQPQHF.

The chain recombines TRBV27 with TRBJ2-7; 8 positions agree with TRBD2. The CDR3 is 16 amino acids. V shed 2 bases and J 4 bases; nucleotides not matched to a gene: 10. Germline CDR1 and CDR2: MNHEY and SMNVEV (reference sequence). The CDR3 is CASSLIMREAAYEQYF. In nucleotides, the CDR3 is TGTGCCAGCAGTTTAATTATGCGGGAGGCCGCATACGAGCAGTACTTC.

The chain is built from TRBV3-1 (or the pseudogene TRBV3-2) and TRBJ1-2; D is uncertain. Germline loops: CDR1 LGHDT, CDR2 YNNKEL (reference sequence). The CDR3 is made up of 12 amino acids. Trimming stripped 0 bases from V and 6 bases from J, with 5 bases between. The CDR3 coding sequence is TGTGCCAGCAGCCAAGATGGGGATGGCTACACCTTC. Its protein is CASSQDGDGYTF.

The chain recombines TRBV4-1 with TRBJ2-3, with D unclear. Trimming took 4 bases from V and 0 from J, leaving 8 bases between them. This CDR3 is built from 14 residues. CDR1 is MGHRA and CDR2 is YSYEKL in the germline V gene. The CDR3 DNA is TGCGCCAGCAGCCCACGGGCTAGCACAGATACGCAGTATTTT. Residues: CASSPRASTDTQYF.